Following are 30 T cell receptor beta chains from one sample sequenced in a study of T cell repertoires and HLA-DP antigens. For these TCRs, the target antigens are not known. Measured with immunoSEQ multiplex PCR; TCRdb has only the in-frame clones, and not every one. The sample lists 65,000 to 90,000 clones, roughly 75% occurring once. The specimen sequenced was CD4+ T cells from PBMCs. These receptors were collected from a man between 60 and 75 years old in good health and CMV-seronegative.

The chain is built from TRBV19 and TRBJ1-5; D unclear. The CDR3 loop spans 15 amino acids. Germline V lookup: CDR1 LNHDA, CDR2 SQIVND (reference sequence). The V end lost 3 bases, the J end lost 1 base, and 10 bases lay between the germline ends. CDR3: CASSIESLSNQPQHF. CDR3 sequence (DNA): TGTGCCAGTAGTATTGAGTCCTTGAGCAATCAGCCCCAGCATTTT.

The chain is built from TRBV11-2 and TRBJ2-5; the match to TRBD2 covers 10 bases. There are 16 residues in the CDR3. Losses at the gene ends were 5 bases for V and 3 bases for J; bases not matched to a gene: 9. CDR1 SGHAT and CDR2 FQNNGV come from the germline V gene. The DNA for the CDR3 is TGTGCCAGCAGCCTCATAACTAGCGGGATGAAAGAGACCCAGTACTTC. Its protein product is CASSLITSGMKETQYF.

The chain combines TRBV7-3 with TRBJ2-2; 7 nucleotides line up with TRBD1. The CDR3 sequence is 15 residues long. The V gene's germline CDR1 is SGHTA and CDR2 FQGTGA. V lost 5 bases and J lost 0; bases outside the gene matches: 3. Here the CDR3 reads CASSRDSTNTGELFF. The CDR3 bases are TGTGCCAGCAGCCGGGACAGCACGAACACCGGGGAGCTGTTTTTT.

The chain has TRBV4-1 and TRBJ1-1, with D unclear. Germline CDR1 and CDR2: MGHRA and YSYEKL. V dropped 4 bases and J dropped 1 base, with 10 bases sitting between them. The CDR3 runs to 14 residues. CDR3 protein: CASSPGSRNTEAFF. CDR3 DNA sequence: TGCGCCAGCAGCCCGGGAAGTCGGAACACTGAAGCTTTCTTT.

A few counts support this clone. The chain recombines TRBV2 with TRBJ2-7; D is unresolved. The germline CDR1 and CDR2 sequences are SNHLY and FYNNEI. Trimming left V 6 bases short and J 2 bases short, with 14 bases between. This CDR3 has 14 residues. The DNA of the CDR3 is TGTGCCAGCAGGCCCATTGACAACGCCTACGAGCAGTACTTC. It encodes CASRPIDNAYEQYF.

This clone came up once. J is TRBJ2-5 and V is TRBV14, with D possibly called TRBD1 or TRBD2 (5 bases each). CDR1 is SGHDN, CDR2 FVKESK, per germline. This CDR3 has 19 amino acids. Trimming removed 3 bases at V and 5 bases at J, with 28 bases between. CDR3 region: CASSHQQSHRGPSRETQYF. CDR3 sequence (DNA): TGTGCCAGCAGCCACCAACAGTCCCATCGGGGACCTAGTCGGGAGACCCAGTACTTC.

The V and J genes are TRBV7-2 and TRBJ2-3, with D perhaps matching TRBD1 (5 bases). Germline V lookup: CDR1 SGHTA, CDR2 FQGNSA. The V end lost 5 bases, the J end lost 11 bases, and 20 bases lay between the germline ends. The CDR3 sequence is 14 residues long. CDR3 in amino acids: CASSRQNNIGEQYF. CDR3 DNA: TGTGCCAGCAGCCGCCAGAACAATATAGGGGAGCAGTATTTT.

This chain links TRBV30 with TRBJ2-3; the D gene could be TRBD1 or TRBD2 (6 bases each). The CDR3 covers 15 residues. Trimming took off 2 bases at V and 3 bases at J, with 15 bases between the two ends. Germline V gene data show CDR1 as GTSNPN and CDR2 as SVGIG (reference sequence). CDR3: CAWSIAGHGTDTQYF. The CDR3 nucleotides read TGTGCCTGGAGTATCGCGGGACACGGAACAGATACGCAGTATTTT. Looking up the rest from reference TRBV30 and TRBJ2-3 gives the full variable domain: SQTIHQWPATLVQPVGSPLSLECTVEGTSNPNLYWYRQAAGRGLQLLFYSVGIGQISSEVPQNLSASRPQDRQFILSSKKLLLSDSGFYLCAWSIAGHGTDTQYFGPGTRLTVL.

This chain joins TRBV7-2 and TRBJ2-5; D unresolved. This CDR3 is 14 amino acids long. Trimming stripped 1 base from V and 3 bases from J, with 9 bases between. Germline lookup yields CDR1 SGHTA and CDR2 FQGNSA. The CDR3 region is CASSLEVGEETQYF. In DNA form, the CDR3 reads TGTGCCAGCAGCTTAGAAGTTGGGGAAGAGACCCAGTACTTC.

V is TRBV7-8 and J is TRBJ2-5; a weak D match, TRBD2 (6 bases). The CDR3 has 13 amino acids. V was pared by 5 bases and J by 5 bases, with 12 bases between. The germline V gene has CDR1 SGHVS and CDR2 FQNEAQ. CDR3 sequence: CASSPGTWETQYF. CDR3 DNA: TGTGCCAGCAGCCCCGGGACTTGGGAGACCCAGTACTTC.

V usage is TRBV27 and J usage is TRBJ2-1; the D gene is possibly TRBD1 (6 bases). Trimming stripped 0 bases from V and 12 bases from J, with 15 bases between. The CDR3 is 14 residues long. Germline CDR1 MNHEY, CDR2 SMNVEV (reference sequence). In nucleotides, the CDR3 is TGTGCCAGCAGTTTATCGCCAGGGGTACAGCGGCAGTTCTTC. As protein: CASSLSPGVQRQFF.

This clone was seen just once. The chain uses TRBV4-2 and TRBJ2-1, with 7 bases lining up with TRBD2. Losses at the gene ends were 6 bases for V and 5 bases for J; bases not matched to a gene: 1. CDR3 size: 12 residues. Germline V gene data show CDR1 as LGHNA and CDR2 as YNFKEQ. CDR3 in amino acids: CASRGGDNEQFF. The DNA for the CDR3 is TGTGCCAGCAGGGGGGGGGACAATGAGCAGTTCTTC.

The CDR3 is CAIQKSLGGANEQFF. The CDR3 DNA reads TGTGCCATCCAGAAATCACTAGGGGGGGCCAATGAGCAGTTCTTC. The J gene is TRBJ2-1, the V gene TRBV10-3; D possibly corresponds to TRBD2 (7 bases). Per the germline V gene, CDR1 is ENHRY and CDR2 is SYGVKD. V gave up 8 bases and J gave up 6 bases, with 20 bases separating them. This CDR3 has 15 amino acids.

CDR3 in DNA: TGCGCCAGCAGCCAAGTTGGGACCCAGTACTTC. Its translation: CASSQVGTQYF. The J gene is TRBJ2-5, the V gene TRBV4-1, with D unclear. Germline V lookup: CDR1 MGHRA, CDR2 YSYEKL. CDR3 length: 11 residues. V dropped 1 base and J dropped 7 bases, with 4 bases sitting between them.

This clone was observed a single time. The chain employs TRBV6-9 and TRBJ2-7; 8 nucleotides agree with TRBD1. Trimming at V came to 8 bases and at J to 6 bases, leaving 15 bases not matched to a gene. CDR1 and CDR2 (germline): MNHGY, SVAAGI. The CDR3 sequence is 15 residues long. CDR3 region: CASLLLRDRNGEQYV. The CDR3 DNA reads as TGTGCCAGCTTATTACTCCGGGACAGGAATGGCGAGCAGTACGTC.

The V and J genes are TRBV4-2 and TRBJ2-4; 15 nucleotides match TRBD2. This CDR3 has 22 residues. V trimming: 4 bases; J trimming: 1 base; junction bases outside the gene matches: 17. Germline assignment: CDR1 LGHNA and CDR2 YNFKEQ. The CDR3 sequence: CASSPGLAGGRRVIVAKNIQYF. CDR3 sequence (DNA): TGTGCCAGCAGCCCTGGACTAGCGGGAGGGCGTCGGGTAATAGTGGCCAAAAACATTCAGTACTTC.

This chain uses TRBV11-1 with TRBJ2-1; D is possibly TRBD2 (6 bases). This CDR3 has 15 amino acids. In germline, CDR1 is SGHAT, CDR2 FQDESV (reference sequence). Trimming removed 4 bases from V and 9 bases from J, with 19 bases in between. The CDR3 coding sequence is TGTGCCAGCAGCTCGACCGGGACTTACGTGGGTGAGCAGTTCTTC. This gives the protein CASSSTGTYVGEQFF.

This clone was detected many times. CDR3 amino acids: CASSIPYEKLFF. CDR3 coding DNA: TGTGCCAGTAGTATACCGTATGAAAAACTGTTTTTT. The chain combines TRBV19 with TRBJ1-4; D remains ambiguous. Germline assignment: CDR1 LNHDA and CDR2 SQIVND (reference sequence). This CDR3 spans 12 amino acids. Trimming removed 2 bases at V and 6 bases at J, with 4 bases between.

The chain is built from TRBV5-1 and TRBJ2-1; D is unclear. The CDR3 consists of 13 residues. Germline CDR1 and CDR2: SGHRS and YFSETQ. The ends were cut back, 0 bases at V and 5 bases at J, with 6 bases in the middle. The CDR3 here is CASSLEADNEQFF. The DNA of the CDR3 is TGCGCCAGCAGCTTGGAGGCAGACAATGAGCAGTTCTTC.

CDR3 sequence (DNA): TGTGCCAGTAGTATCCGGATGTCTAACTATGGCTACACCTTC. This encodes CASSIRMSNYGYTF. The genes are TRBV19 and TRBJ1-2; D is undetermined. The germline gives CDR1 LNHDA, CDR2 SQIVND (reference sequence). This CDR3 spans 14 amino acids. Trimming took off 3 bases at V and 0 bases at J, with 8 bases between the two ends.

The chain couples TRBV5-4 to TRBJ1-6; D is unresolved. The germline CDR1 and CDR2 sequences are SGHNT and YYREEE (reference sequence). The CDR3 has 15 residues. The ends were cut back, 0 bases at V and 7 bases at J, with 11 bases in the middle. The CDR3 nucleotides are TGTGCCAGCAGCTTGGAGACTACAAAAAATTCACCCCTCCACTTT. As protein: CASSLETTKNSPLHF.

This chain links TRBV6-1 with TRBJ1-5, with unresolved D. This CDR3 has 16 residues. Germline V lookup: CDR1 MNHNS, CDR2 SASEGT. V was trimmed by 0 bases and J by 3 bases, leaving 12 bases between them. CDR3 DNA sequence: TGTGCCAGCAGTGAAGCGCACGTTGGCGTCAATCAGCCCCAGCATTTT. It specifies CASSEAHVGVNQPQHF.

The J gene is TRBJ2-3, the V gene TRBV18, with D unresolved. The CDR3 covers 15 residues. V was cut by 0 bases and J by 0 bases, with 7 bases left in between. CDR1 and CDR2 from the germline V gene are KGHSH and LQKENI. CDR3 DNA sequence: TGTGCCAGCTCACCACCTAGTCAAAGCACAGATACGCAGTATTTT. Protein product: CASSPPSQSTDTQYF.

V usage is TRBV18 and J usage is TRBJ1-4; D might be TRBD1 (5 bases). CDR3 length: 14 amino acids. V lost 3 bases to trimming and J lost 3 bases, with 8 bases between them. The germline gives CDR1 KGHSH, CDR2 LQKENI. This CDR3 is CASSPETANEKLFF. The CDR3 DNA is TGTGCCAGCTCACCGGAGACAGCTAATGAAAAACTGTTTTTT. The complete variable domain, with remaining parts taken from reference TRBV18 and TRBJ1-4, reads NAGVMQNPRHLVRRRGQEARLRCSPMKGHSHVYWYRQLPEEGLKFMVYLQKENIIDESGMPKERFSAEFPKEGPSILRIQQVVRGDSAAYFCASSPETANEKLFFGSGTQLSVL.

The rearrangement joins TRBV5-6 to TRBJ1-4, with 8 bases matching TRBD1. The CDR3 length is 15 residues. The J segment lost 4 bases and the V segment lost 6 bases, leaving 8 bases of the junction unmatched. From germline, CDR1 is SGHDT and CDR2 YYEEEE. The CDR3 sequence: CASTYYDRGNEKLFF. The DNA of the CDR3 is TGTGCCAGCACTTACTATGACAGGGGTAATGAAAAACTGTTTTTT.

V is TRBV2 and J is TRBJ1-5; no reliable D call. The CDR3 is made up of 15 amino acids. The V end lost 0 bases, the J end lost 7 bases, and 13 bases lay between the germline ends. CDR1 SNHLY and CDR2 FYNNEI come from the germline V gene. CDR3 in amino acids: CASSEARALGQPQHF. The CDR3 bases are TGTGCCAGCAGTGAAGCGCGGGCCCTAGGCCAGCCCCAGCATTTT.

The chain recombines TRBV28 with TRBJ1-3, with D unresolved. Per the germline V gene, CDR1 is MDHEN and CDR2 is SYDVKM. The V end lost 8 bases, the J end lost 4 bases, and 18 bases lay between the germline ends. This CDR3 has 15 residues. Here the CDR3 reads CASGSPGDPGNTIYF. The CDR3 DNA reads as TGTGCCAGCGGAAGTCCAGGCGATCCCGGAAACACCATATATTTT.

The J gene is TRBJ2-3, the V gene TRBV14; D may be TRBD1 or TRBD2 (5 bases each). The germline gives CDR1 SGHDN, CDR2 FVKESK. The CDR3 extends over 15 amino acids. The ends were cut back, 3 bases at V and 8 bases at J, with 18 bases in the middle. The chain's CDR3 is CASSQGPARDRTQYF. CDR3 in DNA: TGTGCCAGCAGCCAGGGACCCGCCCGAGATCGTACGCAGTATTTT.

The chain carries TRBV5-1 and TRBJ2-1; the match to TRBD2 covers 12 bases. The CDR3 consists of 16 residues. The germline V gene encodes CDR1 SGHRS and CDR2 YFSETQ. The junction had 2 bases not matched to a gene; V was cut back by 0 bases and J by 4 bases. The DNA for the CDR3 is TGCGCCAGCAGCTTGGCGACTAGCGGGGGATACAATGAGCAGTTCTTC. This codes for CASSLATSGGYNEQFF.

Many counts were recorded for this clone. The chain joins TRBV2 to TRBJ1-2, with 7 bases aligning to TRBD1. This CDR3 has 13 amino acids. The trim removed 6 bases at V and 6 bases at J, leaving 7 bases unmatched. CDR1 and CDR2 from the germline V gene are SNHLY and FYNNEI. The CDR3 DNA sequence: TGTGCCAGCAGCCTTGGGACAGAGAATGGCTACACCTTC. It translates to CASSLGTENGYTF.